The clone carrying this T cell receptor (beta chain) was counted many times. Antigen: not known. The CDR3 has 15 residues. Germline V gene lookup returns CDR1 SGHTA and CDR2 FQGNSA. V lost 4 bases and J lost 7, with 17 bases in between. This specimen belongs to a study of glioma-infiltrating T cells. Study-level findings and limits: Tissue and blood shared very few CDR3 sequences. Non-neoplastic patients had below-expected tissue-blood divergence, while all gliomas exceeded expectation.

The iRepertoire nested amplicon-rescue multiplex PCR amplified TCR alpha and beta CDR3s from RNA. Tissue mRNA or PBMC total RNA, roughly 85-450 ng, went into one-step reverse transcription and amplification. TCRdb reanalysed the multiplex PCR reads using MiXCR and keeps one entry per CDR3 protein. The sample includes approximately 120,000 distinct CDR3 sequences, approximately 23% of them seen just once. Sequenced material: glioma tissue, nonneoplastic brain tissue, or PBMCs (not recorded which). The chain employs TRBV7-2 and TRBJ1-5; D gene uncertain. This clonotype originated in a human donor with low-grade glioma or glioblastoma, undergoing nonglioma brain surgery, or in good health (not recorded which). The CDR3 DNA follows: TGTGCCAGCAGCTCCCTTATAGGGTCGACGCAGCCCCAGCATTTT. This encodes CASSSLIGSTQPQHF.